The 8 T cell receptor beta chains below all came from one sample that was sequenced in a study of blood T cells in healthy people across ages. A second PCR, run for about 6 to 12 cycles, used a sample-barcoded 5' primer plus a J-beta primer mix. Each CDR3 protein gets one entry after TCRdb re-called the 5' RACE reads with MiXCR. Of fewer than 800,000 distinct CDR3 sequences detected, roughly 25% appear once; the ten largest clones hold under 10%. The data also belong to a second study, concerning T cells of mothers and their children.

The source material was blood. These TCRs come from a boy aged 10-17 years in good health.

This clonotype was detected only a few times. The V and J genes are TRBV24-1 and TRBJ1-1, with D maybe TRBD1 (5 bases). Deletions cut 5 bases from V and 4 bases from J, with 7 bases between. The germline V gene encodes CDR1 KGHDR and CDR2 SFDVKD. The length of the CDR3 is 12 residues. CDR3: CATSGGGTEAFF. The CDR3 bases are TGTGCCACCAGTGGGGGGGGCACTGAAGCTTTCTTT.

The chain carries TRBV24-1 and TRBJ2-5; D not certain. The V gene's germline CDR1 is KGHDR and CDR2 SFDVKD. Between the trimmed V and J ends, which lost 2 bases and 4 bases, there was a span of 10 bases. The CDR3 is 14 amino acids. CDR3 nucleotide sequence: TGTGCCACCAGTGATTCCCTGGGCTTAGAGACCCAGTACTTC. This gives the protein CATSDSLGLETQYF.

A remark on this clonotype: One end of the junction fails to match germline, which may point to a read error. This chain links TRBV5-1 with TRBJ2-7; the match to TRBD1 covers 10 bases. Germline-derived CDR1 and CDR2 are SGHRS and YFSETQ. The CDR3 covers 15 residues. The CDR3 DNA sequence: TGCGCCAGCAGCTTCGGACAGGGGGAGAGGAACGACCAGTACTTC. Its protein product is CASSFGQGERNDQYF.

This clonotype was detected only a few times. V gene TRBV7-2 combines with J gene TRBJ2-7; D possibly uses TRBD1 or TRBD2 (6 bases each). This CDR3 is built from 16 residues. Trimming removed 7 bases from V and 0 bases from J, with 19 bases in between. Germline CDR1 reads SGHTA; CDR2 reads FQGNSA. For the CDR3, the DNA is TGTGCCAGCACCAATCGACAGGCCGGGGGCTCCTACGAGCAGTACTTC. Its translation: CASTNRQAGGSYEQYF.

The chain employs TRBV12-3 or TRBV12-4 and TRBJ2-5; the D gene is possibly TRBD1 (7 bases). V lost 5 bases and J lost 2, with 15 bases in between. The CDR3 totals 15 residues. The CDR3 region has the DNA TGTGCCAGCAGTCAGGGGGGCAGGGTACAAGAGACCCAGTACTTC. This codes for CASSQGGRVQETQYF.

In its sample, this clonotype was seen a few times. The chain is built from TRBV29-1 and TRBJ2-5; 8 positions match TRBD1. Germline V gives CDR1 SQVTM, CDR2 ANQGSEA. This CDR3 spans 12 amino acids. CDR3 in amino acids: CTGQGTQETQYF. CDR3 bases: TGCACCGGACAGGGAACCCAAGAGACCCAGTACTTC. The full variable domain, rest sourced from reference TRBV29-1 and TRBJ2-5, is SAVISQKPSRDICQRGTSLTIQCQVDSQVTMMFWYRQQPGQSLTLIATANQGSEATYESGFVIDKFPISRPNLTFSTLTVSNMSPEDSSIYLCTGQGTQETQYFGPGTRLLVL.

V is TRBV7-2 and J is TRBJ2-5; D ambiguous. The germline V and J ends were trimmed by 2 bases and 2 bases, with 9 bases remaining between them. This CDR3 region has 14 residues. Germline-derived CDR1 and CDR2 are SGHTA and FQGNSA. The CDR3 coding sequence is TGTGCCAGCAGCTTAATCCTCTGGCAAGAGACCCAGTACTTC. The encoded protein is CASSLILWQETQYF.

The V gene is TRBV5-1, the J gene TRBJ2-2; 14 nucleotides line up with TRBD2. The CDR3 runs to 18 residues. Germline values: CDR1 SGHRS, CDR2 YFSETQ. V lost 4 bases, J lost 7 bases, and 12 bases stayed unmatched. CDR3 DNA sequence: TGCGCCAGCAGCCTCTCCGGGACTAGCGGGAGATATGGCGGGGAGCTGTTTTTT. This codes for CASSLSGTSGRYGGELFF.